A single sample gave rise to the 6 T cell receptor beta chains below, sequenced in a study of T cell repertoires in cytomegalovirus infection. TCRdb analysed the reads with MiXCR anew, one entry per CDR3 protein. Of hundreds of thousands of distinct CDR3 sequences in the sample, 10% to 12% were seen once. The specimen sequenced was PBMCs. The receptors were sampled from a human donor in good health (CMV status not recorded). Some clones in this sample may be carry-over from other donors' samples.

The chain uses TRBV10-3 and TRBJ2-1, with D unclear. The CDR3 contains 13 residues. Germline V gene lookup returns CDR1 ENHRY and CDR2 SYGVKD. V was pared by 8 bases and J by 8 bases, with 16 bases between. The CDR3 is CAISSVSGDEQFF. In DNA form, the CDR3 reads TGTGCCATCTCCAGCGTGAGTGGTGATGAGCAGTTCTTC.

This clonotype turned up a few times. This sequence joins TRBV19 and TRBJ1-2, with D unresolved. The CDR3 length is 13 residues. V was pared by 7 bases and J by 0 bases, with 9 bases between. The V gene's germline CDR1 is LNHDA and CDR2 SQIVND (reference sequence). In nucleotides, the CDR3 is TGTGCCAGTACCCCACGGCCTAACTATGGCTACACCTTC. Translation: CASTPRPNYGYTF.

The chain couples TRBV11-2 to TRBJ1-1; 10 bases fit TRBD1. Trimming removed 3 bases from V and 0 bases from J; junction bases left unmatched: 16. The CDR3 extends over 20 amino acids. CDR1 and CDR2 from the germline V gene are SGHAT and FQNNGV. CDR3 loop: CASSFRQGALLRDMNTEAFF. The CDR3 DNA follows: TGTGCCAGCAGCTTCCGACAGGGGGCCCTTCTGCGGGACATGAACACTGAAGCTTTCTTT.

This clonotype was observed many times. J is TRBJ1-2 and V is TRBV4-2; D call uncertain. Trimming shortened V by 1 base and J by 6 bases, and 12 bases separated the two germline ends. This CDR3 has 14 amino acids. Germline values: CDR1 LGHNA, CDR2 YNFKEQ. The CDR3 nucleotides are TGTGCCAGCAGCCAAGGCCCCACTGTTAATGGCTACACCTTC. Residues: CASSQGPTVNGYTF.

This clonotype was observed many times. The chain has TRBV19 and TRBJ2-2; TRBD2 matches at 16 bases. Looked up from germline, CDR1 is LNHDA and CDR2 is SQIVND (reference sequence). The ends lost 7 bases at V and 3 bases at J; junction bases unmatched: 11. CDR3 length: 19 residues. The CDR3 spells CASITILGTSGRDTGELFF. The DNA for the CDR3 is TGTGCCAGTATCACCATACTCGGGACTAGCGGGAGGGACACCGGGGAGCTGTTTTTT.

This clonotype showed up just a few times. The V gene is TRBV19, the J gene TRBJ2-7, with D possibly being TRBD1 (5 bases). Trimming pared 9 bases from V and 4 bases from J, leaving 19 bases between. This CDR3 is built from 14 residues. Germline loops: CDR1 LNHDA, CDR2 SQIVND (reference sequence). CDR3 DNA sequence: TGTGCCAGCAAGCCTGGGGCAGGGAATTACGAGCAGTACTTC. Protein product: CASKPGAGNYEQYF.